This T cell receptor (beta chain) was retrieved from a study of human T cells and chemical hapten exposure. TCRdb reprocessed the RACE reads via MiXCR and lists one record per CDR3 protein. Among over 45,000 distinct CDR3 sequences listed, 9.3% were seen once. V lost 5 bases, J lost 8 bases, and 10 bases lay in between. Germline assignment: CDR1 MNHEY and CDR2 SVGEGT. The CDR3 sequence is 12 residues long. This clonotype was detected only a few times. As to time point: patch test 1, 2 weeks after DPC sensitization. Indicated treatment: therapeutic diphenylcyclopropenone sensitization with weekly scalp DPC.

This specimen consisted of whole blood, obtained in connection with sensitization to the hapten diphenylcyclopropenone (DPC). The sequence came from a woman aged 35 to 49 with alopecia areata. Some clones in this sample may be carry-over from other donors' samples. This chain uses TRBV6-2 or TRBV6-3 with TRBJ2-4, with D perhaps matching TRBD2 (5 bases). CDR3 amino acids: CASSPTEDIQYF. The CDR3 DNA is TGTGCCAGCAGTCCGACGGAGGACATTCAGTACTTC.